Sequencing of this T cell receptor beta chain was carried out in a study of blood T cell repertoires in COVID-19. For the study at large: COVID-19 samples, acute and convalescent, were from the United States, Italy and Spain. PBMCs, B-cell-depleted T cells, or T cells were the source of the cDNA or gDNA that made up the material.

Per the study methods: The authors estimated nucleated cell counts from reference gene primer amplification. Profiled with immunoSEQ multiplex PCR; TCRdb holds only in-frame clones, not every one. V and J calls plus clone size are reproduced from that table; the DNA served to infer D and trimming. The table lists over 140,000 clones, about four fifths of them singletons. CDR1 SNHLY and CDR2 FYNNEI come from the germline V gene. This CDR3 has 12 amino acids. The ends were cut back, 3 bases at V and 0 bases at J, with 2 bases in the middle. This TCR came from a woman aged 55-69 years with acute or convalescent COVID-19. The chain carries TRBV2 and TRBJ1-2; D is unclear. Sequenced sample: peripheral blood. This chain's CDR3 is CASSDTNYGYTF. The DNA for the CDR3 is TGTGCCAGCAGTGATACTAACTATGGCTACACCTTC.